This entry lists 28 T cell receptor beta chains sequenced from one sample in a study of T cell changes during pregnancy in multiple sclerosis. Using immunoSEQ multiplex PCR, the repertoire was profiled, and TCRdb retains in-frame clones only, with some absent. The sample carries some 47,000 clones, roughly 96% recorded once. This sample comprised peripheral blood, obtained in the second trimester of pregnancy. The source of these receptors is a female donor with multiple sclerosis, enrolled in a pregnancy study.

The chain combines TRBV7-2 with TRBJ2-1; 10 bases are shared with TRBD1. CDR3 length equals 15 residues. Looked up from germline, CDR1 is SGHTA and CDR2 is FQGNSA. With V trimmed by 5 bases and J by 10 bases, 11 bases remained unmatched. The CDR3 DNA sequence: TGTGCCAGCAGCGTACGGGACAGGGGCCCGCCGGAGCAGTTCTTC. It encodes CASSVRDRGPPEQFF.

This rearrangement joins TRBV7-2 to TRBJ2-1, with TRBD2 as a possible D gene (7 bases). The CDR3 runs to 15 residues. The V gene lost 5 bases and the J gene lost 6 bases, with 17 bases spanning the gap. The germline V gene has CDR1 SGHTA and CDR2 FQGNSA. DNA of the CDR3: TGTGCCAGCAGCGTGGGGGGGGCCAATTCCAATGAGCAGTTCTTC. Its translation: CASSVGGANSNEQFF.

The CDR3 DNA sequence: TGTGCCAGCAGAAGGGACTACACCATCGTCGAGCAGTACTTC. Protein product: CASRRDYTIVEQYF. This chain joins TRBV6-5 and TRBJ2-7, with 7 bases aligning to TRBD2. The CDR3 spans 14 residues. The germline CDR1 and CDR2 sequences are MNHEY and SVGAGI. V lost 6 bases, J lost 6 bases, and 11 bases stayed unmatched.

The genes are TRBV5-4 and TRBJ2-3; 10 bases agree with TRBD1. Germline V lookup: CDR1 SGHNT, CDR2 YYREEE (reference sequence). The CDR3 loop spans 16 amino acids. V dropped 0 bases and J dropped 6; count of bases not matched to a gene: 7. CDR3: CASSLGTGGPLDTQYF. CDR3 nucleotide sequence: TGTGCCAGCAGCTTGGGGACAGGGGGTCCGCTCGATACGCAGTATTTT.

The rearrangement uses TRBV7-8 and TRBJ1-4; 9 bases are a match to TRBD1. The germline gives CDR1 SGHVS, CDR2 FQNEAQ. With 5 bases clipped from V and 7 bases from J, the junction kept 8 bases outside the gene matches. The CDR3 loop spans 15 amino acids. In DNA, the CDR3 is TGTGCCAGCAGCCCCGGGACAGGGTGGACTGAAAAACTGTTTTTT. This translates into CASSPGTGWTEKLFF.

This chain links TRBV15 with TRBJ1-4; D is possibly TRBD1 (5 bases). The V end lost 3 bases, the J end lost 4 bases, and 12 bases lay between the germline ends. Germline V CDR1 and CDR2: LNHNV, YYDKDF (reference sequence). The CDR3 contains 15 residues. CDR3 coding DNA: TGTGCCACCAGCAGTGGGCGGGGGAATAATGAAAAACTGTTTTTT. Protein: CATSSGRGNNEKLFF.

The CDR3 reads CARAVRQGKSGANVLTF. The CDR3 DNA sequence: TGTGCCAGGGCCGTGAGACAGGGGAAATCCGGGGCCAACGTCCTGACTTTC. The rearrangement uses TRBV9 and TRBJ2-6; 8 bases match TRBD1. CDR1 and CDR2 (germline): SGDLS, YYNGEE. This CDR3 region has 17 residues. J gave up 4 bases and V 8 bases, and 14 bases lay outside the gene matches.

The CDR3 region has the DNA TGTGCCAGCAGTGATGGGGGGTCACCCCTCCACTTT. Amino acid sequence: CASSDGGSPLHF. The chain employs TRBV2 and TRBJ1-6; tentative D call: TRBD1 (5 bases). V was clipped by 3 bases and J by 10 bases, with 7 bases between them. This CDR3 has 12 amino acids. CDR1 is SNHLY and CDR2 is FYNNEI in the germline V gene. The variable domain in full, completed from reference TRBV2 and TRBJ1-6, reads EPEVTQTPSHQVTQMGQEVILRCVPISNHLYFYWYRQILGQKVEFLVSFYNNEISEKSEIFDDQFSVERPDGSNFTLKIRSTKLEDSAMYFCASSDGGSPLHFGNGTRLTVT.

In nucleotides, the CDR3 is TGTGCCAGCAGCGGACAGGGGGCAGGACATGAGCAGTTCTTC. Its translation: CASSGQGAGHEQFF. This sequence joins TRBV28 and TRBJ2-1, with TRBD1 matching 11 bases. V shed 6 bases, J shed 8 bases, and the junction held 6 bases outside the gene matches. The CDR3 totals 14 residues. The germline CDR1 and CDR2 sequences are MDHEN and SYDVKM.

This chain links TRBV6-5 with TRBJ2-1; 7 nucleotides agree with TRBD2. This CDR3 has 14 amino acids. Germline CDR1 is MNHEY and CDR2 is SVGAGI. The trim removed 5 bases at V and 9 bases at J, leaving 10 bases unmatched. CDR3 sequence: CASSRSGNGVEQFF. Written as DNA, the CDR3 is TGTGCCAGCAGTCGGAGCGGGAACGGGGTTGAGCAGTTCTTC.

The chain has TRBV5-4 and TRBJ1-1; D call uncertain. CDR3 length: 14 residues. Germline CDR1 and CDR2: SGHNT and YYREEE (reference sequence). Trimming cost V 0 bases and J 1 base, with 7 bases left between them. The CDR3 is CASSLARGNTEAFF. CDR3 nucleotides: TGTGCCAGCAGCTTGGCACGGGGGAACACTGAAGCTTTCTTT. Based on the CDR3 plus reference TRBV5-4 and TRBJ1-1, the full variable domain is ETGVTQSPTHLIKTRGQQVTLRCSSQSGHNTVSWYQQALGQGPQFIFQYYREEENGRGNFPPRFSGLQFPNYSSELNVNALELDDSALYLCASSLARGNTEAFFGQGTRLTVV.

This chain's CDR3 is CASSPEEGAPWSNQPQHF. DNA of the CDR3: TGTGCCAGCAGCCCGGAGGAGGGAGCCCCCTGGAGCAATCAGCCCCAGCATTTT. This chain links TRBV7-7 with TRBJ1-5; no clear D. V lost 5 bases and J lost 1, with 21 bases in between. In germline, CDR1 is SSHAT, CDR2 FNYEAQ (reference sequence). This CDR3 spans 18 amino acids. Based on the CDR3 plus reference TRBV7-7 and TRBJ1-5, the full variable domain is GAGVSQSPRYKVTKRGQDVTLRCDPISSHATLYWYQQALGQGPEFLTYFNYEAQPDKSGLPSDRFSAERPEGSISTLTIQRTEQRDSAMYRCASSPEEGAPWSNQPQHFGDGTRLSIL.

The genes are TRBV9 and TRBJ2-1; D is unclear. CDR1 and CDR2 from the germline V gene are SGDLS and YYNGEE. CDR3 length equals 14 residues. The V gene lost 0 bases and the J gene lost 9 bases, with 13 bases spanning the gap. CDR3 sequence reads: CASSVEAVVIEQFF. In DNA, the CDR3 is TGTGCCAGCAGCGTAGAAGCTGTGGTGATTGAGCAGTTCTTC.

The chain is built from TRBV7-3 and TRBJ2-1; 7 bases are shared with TRBD1. In germline, CDR1 is SGHTA, CDR2 FQGTGA. V lost 4 bases, J lost 3 bases, and 6 bases stayed unmatched. The CDR3 has 15 residues. CDR3 residues: CASSSRDSLYNEQFF. The CDR3 nucleotides are TGTGCCAGCAGCTCCAGGGACAGCCTCTACAATGAGCAGTTCTTC.

The rearrangement uses TRBV6-5 and TRBJ1-6; the match to TRBD1 covers 8 bases. The CDR3 runs to 15 residues. CDR1 MNHEY and CDR2 SVGAGI come from the germline V gene. Trimming at V came to 6 bases and at J to 6 bases, leaving 7 bases not matched to a gene. The CDR3 loop is CASSPGTGLNSPLHF. The CDR3 DNA reads TGTGCCAGCAGCCCCGGGACAGGACTTAATTCACCCCTCCACTTT.

This rearrangement joins TRBV28 to TRBJ2-7, with unresolved D. The CDR3 covers 13 residues. The germline V and J ends were trimmed by 4 bases and 6 bases, with 13 bases remaining between them. Germline V gene lookup returns CDR1 MDHEN and CDR2 SYDVKM. CDR3 sequence: CASSSPYYREQYF. The CDR3 DNA follows: TGTGCCAGCAGTTCCCCCTATTATCGCGAGCAGTACTTC.

The chain employs TRBV6-4 and TRBJ2-6; D is ambiguous. The CDR3 runs to 14 residues. Germline values: CDR1 MRHNA, CDR2 SNTAGT. V was shortened by 7 bases and J by 4 bases, with 11 bases between the two germline ends. The CDR3 coding sequence is TGTGCCAGCACCCCCAGTACGGGGGCCAACGTCCTGACTTTC. Protein product: CASTPSTGANVLTF.

The chain joins TRBV5-8 to TRBJ1-4; TRBD1 matches at 7 bases. This CDR3 is built from 16 residues. The V segment lost 4 bases and the J segment 10 bases; nucleotides outside the gene matches: 16. In germline, CDR1 is SGHTS, CDR2 YDEGEE. In DNA, the CDR3 is TGTGCCAGCAGCGATGTTGCGACCTACAGGGGCGGAAAACTGTTTTTT. Translation: CASSDVATYRGGKLFF. The variable domain in full, completed from reference TRBV5-8 and TRBJ1-4, reads EAGVTQSPTHLIKTRGQQATLRCSPISGHTSVYWYQQALGLGLQFLLWYDEGEERNRGNFPPRFSGRQFPNYSSELNVNALELEDSALYLCASSDVATYRGGKLFFGSGTQLSVL.

The genes are TRBV28 and TRBJ1-4, with TRBD1 matching over 7 bases. The CDR3 extends over 14 amino acids. Trimming cost V 6 bases and J 3 bases; bases outside gene matches: 4. Germline CDR1 reads MDHEN; CDR2 reads SYDVKM. In DNA, the CDR3 is TGTGCCAGCAGCTGGACAGGCTCTAATGAAAAACTGTTTTTT. As protein: CASSWTGSNEKLFF.

This clone was counted a single time. This chain uses TRBV7-2 with TRBJ1-2; D uncertain. The germline gives CDR1 SGHTA, CDR2 FQGNSA. The CDR3 is 14 residues long. With 5 bases removed from V and 8 bases from J, the gap between germline ends came to 18 bases. DNA of the CDR3: TGTGCCAGCAGCCGAAGTGGAGCCAACTCAGGCTACACCTTC. It is translated as CASSRSGANSGYTF.

This sequence joins TRBV5-1 and TRBJ2-1; D may be TRBD2 (5 bases). V lost 0 bases and J 8 bases, leaving 12 bases between the germline ends. CDR1 is SGHRS and CDR2 is YFSETQ in the germline V gene. The CDR3 sequence is 14 residues long. CDR3 nucleotides: TGCGCCAGCAGCTTGGATCGGGGAAGGGATGAGCAGTTCTTC. Protein product: CASSLDRGRDEQFF.

The rearrangement links TRBV27 to TRBJ1-1; D unclear. Between the trimmed V and J ends, which lost 6 bases and 7 bases, there was a span of 15 bases. CDR1 is MNHEY and CDR2 is SMNVEV in the germline V gene (reference sequence). This CDR3 region has 13 residues. CDR3 sequence: CASSGTGAGEAFF. The CDR3 coding sequence is TGTGCCAGCAGCGGAACGGGAGCCGGTGAAGCTTTCTTT.

The chain combines TRBV5-6 with TRBJ1-2, with no clear D. Germline CDR1 reads SGHDT; CDR2 reads YYEEEE. The CDR3 totals 12 residues. Trimming took 5 bases from V and 7 from J, leaving 12 bases between them. This CDR3 is CASSLEGFGYTF. CDR3 nucleotide sequence: TGTGCCAGCAGTCTAGAGGGATTTGGCTACACCTTC.

This chain links TRBV19 with TRBJ2-3, with 9 bases fitting TRBD2. This CDR3 is built from 17 residues. J gave up 0 bases and V 4 bases, and 8 bases lay outside the gene matches. CDR1 and CDR2 (germline): LNHDA, SQIVND (reference sequence). The DNA for the CDR3 is TGTGCCAGTAGTAGCGGGAGGGCTAGGACTAGCACAGATACGCAGTATTTT. Translated, it gives CASSSGRARTSTDTQYF.

This chain's CDR3 is CASSVLAGGQETQYF. Written as DNA, the CDR3 is TGTGCCAGCAGCGTACTAGCGGGGGGGCAAGAGACCCAGTACTTC. The rearrangement joins TRBV6-1 to TRBJ2-5; 13 nucleotides line up with TRBD2. This CDR3 comprises 15 residues. V lost 6 bases to trimming and J lost 2 bases; unmatched junction nucleotides: 3. Germline CDR1 is MNHNS and CDR2 is SASEGT.

This CDR3 reads CASSPRDRARDGYTF. As DNA, the CDR3 is TGTGCCAGCTCACCACGGGACAGGGCGAGGGATGGCTACACCTTC. The chain has TRBV18 and TRBJ1-2, with 9 bases fitting TRBD1. CDR3 size: 15 residues. J lost 6 bases, V lost 1 base, and 6 bases had no gene match. Germline CDR1 reads KGHSH; CDR2 reads LQKENI. Complete variable domain (other parts from reference TRBV18 and TRBJ1-2): NAGVMQNPRHLVRRRGQEARLRCSPMKGHSHVYWYRQLPEEGLKFMVYLQKENIIDESGMPKERFSAEFPKEGPSILRIQQVVRGDSAAYFCASSPRDRARDGYTFGSGTRLTVV.

V is TRBV2 and J is TRBJ1-1; TRBD1 matches 8 bases. CDR3 length equals 15 residues. After removal of 7 bases from V and 0 bases from J, the junction contained 7 bases not matched to a gene. Germline V gene sequence: CDR1 SNHLY, CDR2 FYNNEI. The CDR3 is CASTSTGAMNTEAFF. CDR3 coding DNA: TGTGCCAGCACGTCGACAGGGGCAATGAACACTGAAGCTTTCTTT.

In this sample, this clone turned up once. The V call is TRBV5-4, the J call TRBJ2-2, with D perhaps TRBD1 (6 bases). The germline V and J ends were trimmed by 1 base and 2 bases, with 12 bases remaining between them. The CDR3 is made up of 16 amino acids. Germline assignment: CDR1 SGHNT and CDR2 YYREEE (reference sequence). The CDR3: CASSLNRVANTGELFF. As DNA, the CDR3 is TGTGCCAGCAGCTTGAACAGGGTAGCAAACACCGGGGAGCTGTTTTTT.